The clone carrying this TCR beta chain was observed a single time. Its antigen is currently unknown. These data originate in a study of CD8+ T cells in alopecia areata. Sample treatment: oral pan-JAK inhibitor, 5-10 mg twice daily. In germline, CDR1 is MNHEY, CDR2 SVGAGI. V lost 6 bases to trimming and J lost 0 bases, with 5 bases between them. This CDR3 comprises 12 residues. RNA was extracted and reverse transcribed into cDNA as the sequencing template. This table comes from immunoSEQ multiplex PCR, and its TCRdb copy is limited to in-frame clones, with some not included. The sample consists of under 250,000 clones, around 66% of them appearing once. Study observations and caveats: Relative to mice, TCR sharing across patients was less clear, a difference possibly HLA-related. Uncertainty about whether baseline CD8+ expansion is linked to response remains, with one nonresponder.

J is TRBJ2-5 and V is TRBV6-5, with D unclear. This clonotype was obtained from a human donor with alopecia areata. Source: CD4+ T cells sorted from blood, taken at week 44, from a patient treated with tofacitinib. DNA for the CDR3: TGTGCCAGCAGAGGGTACCAAGAGACCCAGTACTTC. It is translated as CASRGYQETQYF.